The 2 T cell receptor beta chains presented below share a single source sample, sequenced in a study of T cells in Graves' hyperthyroidism and ophthalmopathy. Researchers took RNA transcripts and amplified the TCR beta CDR3 regions from them. RT-PCR in the first round (using the HTBI primer set) targeted the TCR CDR3. Via MiXCR, TCRdb re-called the multiplex PCR reads, giving one row per CDR3 protein. The sample contains under 450,000 distinct CDR3 sequences, approximately 14% of which appear only once. Sequencing input: blood. These receptors all come from a woman under 30 with Graves' hyperthyroidism.

In its sample, this clonotype was seen many times. The chain employs TRBV10-3 and TRBJ1-5; TRBD1 aligns across 8 bases. The CDR3 totals 14 residues. Germline CDR1 ENHRY, CDR2 SYGVKD. The V gene end was trimmed by 4 bases and the J gene end by 5 bases; junction bases not matched to a gene: 4. In DNA form, the CDR3 reads TGTGCCATCAGTGCTACACAGGGGGATCAGCCCCAGCATTTT. Residues: CAISATQGDQPQHF.

This clonotype occurred many times. The J gene is TRBJ1-6, the V gene TRBV5-1, with D hard to call. Germline CDR1 reads SGHRS; CDR2 reads YFSETQ. The CDR3 spans 15 residues. V lost 3 bases and J 0 bases, leaving 7 bases between the germline ends. CDR3 nucleotide sequence: TGCGCCAGCAGCTGGACGAGCTCCTATAATTCACCCCTCCACTTT. The encoded protein is CASSWTSSYNSPLHF.